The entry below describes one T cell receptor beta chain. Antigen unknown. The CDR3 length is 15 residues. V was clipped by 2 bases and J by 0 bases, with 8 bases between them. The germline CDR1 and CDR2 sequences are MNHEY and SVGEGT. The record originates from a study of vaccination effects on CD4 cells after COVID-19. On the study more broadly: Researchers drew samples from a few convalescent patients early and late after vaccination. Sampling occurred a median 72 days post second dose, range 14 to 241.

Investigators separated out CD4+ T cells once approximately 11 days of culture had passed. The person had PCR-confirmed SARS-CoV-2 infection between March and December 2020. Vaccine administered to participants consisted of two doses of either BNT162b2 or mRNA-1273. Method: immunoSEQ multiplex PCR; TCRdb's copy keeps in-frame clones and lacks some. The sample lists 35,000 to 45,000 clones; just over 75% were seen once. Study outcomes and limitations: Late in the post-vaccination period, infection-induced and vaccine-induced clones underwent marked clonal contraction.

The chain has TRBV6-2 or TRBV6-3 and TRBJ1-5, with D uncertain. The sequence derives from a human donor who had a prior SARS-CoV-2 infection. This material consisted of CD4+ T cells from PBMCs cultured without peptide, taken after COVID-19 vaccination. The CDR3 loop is CASSYVRFSNQPQHF. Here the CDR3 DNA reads TGTGCCAGCAGTTACGTACGGTTTAGCAATCAGCCCCAGCATTTT.